This TCR beta chain appears in the sequencing data of a study of T cells in Graves' hyperthyroidism and ophthalmopathy (dated by TCRdb to between 2017 and 2020). In terms of the full investigation: Peripheral blood was sampled at the time of initial diagnosis, prior to any treatment. TCR V-J signatures able to tell the groups apart were searched for in a discovery cohort of 95 or so patients, of whom roughly 42 had Graves' ophthalmopathy and roughly 58 had stable Graves' hyperthyroidism. An independent validation cohort of around 19 hyperthyroidism patients and 17 patients who later progressed to ophthalmopathy tested prospective prediction of ophthalmopathy. The 100 or so discovery patients were randomly split 7:3 into training and test sets. In several Graves' hyperthyroidism patients, the study also compared T-cell repertoires from thyroid tissue with T-cell repertoires from blood. After blood sampling, hyperthyroidism patients were treated with methimazole at a starting dose of 30 mg daily, and ophthalmopathy patients were treated with high-dose intravenous methylprednisolone. The paper describes TCR Vbeta CDR3 sequencing of around 130 peripheral blood samples, made up of about 40 ophthalmopathy patients, some 76 hyperthyroidism patients and roughly 17 progressor patients. The study at large found these results: Sample size was not statistically predetermined, and investigators were not blinded to group allocation. A model built on a 13 V-J signature distinguished ophthalmopathy from stable hyperthyroidism, reaching around 88% sensitivity and 81.08% specificity in cross-validation and 80%/75% in testing. Most expanded thyroid clonotypes (frequency above 0.001) were also found in blood, which suggests that blood repertoires may mirror thyroid immune responses. In validation, progression to ophthalmopathy was predicted by the model with nearly 71% sensitivity and 72.22% specificity, a median of about 6.4 months before onset.

Amplification of TCR beta CDR3 regions was carried out from RNA transcripts. A first-round RT-PCR of the TCR CDR3 used the HTBI primer set with the Qiagen OneStep RT-PCR kit. Libraries were constructed in a second round of multiplex PCR, after which size selection and purification were performed. The libraries were sequenced on an Illumina HiSeq2000 using paired-end 100 bp reads. As for how the authors treated the data: SOAPnuke was used to process the raw data, throwing out any read that contained adapters or uncalled bases, had a mean Phred below 15, or lacked an exact constant-primer or identifier match. COPE v1.2.5 was used to merge the high-quality paired reads, and each unique nucleotide sequence was defined as a clonotype. MiTCR v1.1 was used to align clonotypes to the IMGT TRBV, TRBD and TRBJ reference segments. Analysis was restricted to V-J combinations with a frequency above 0.0001, which covered about 99% of repertoires. The TCS score was defined as the ratio of F50 (clonal expansion) to E x V (chaos), calculated using BLOSUM62-based TCRdist between CDR3 peptides within each V-J. Welch's t-statistics and random forest reduced roughly 530 V-J features to roughly 13, which were used in a naive Bayes classifier (R e1071). TCRdb redid the processing of the public reads, applying fastp at Q25 and MiXCR, and retained in-frame beta chains. Each entry is one CDR3 protein sequence, shown with its most common DNA and genes. TCRdb, not the authors, supplied the V and J calls. For this sample there are some 600,000 distinct CDR3 sequences; approximately 13% appear just once. The ten largest make up roughly 6.2% of the sample.

According to the germline V gene, CDR1 reads SGHRS and CDR2 reads YFSETQ. The CDR3 runs 15 residues from the cysteine to the phenylalanine. Only the CDR3 DNA is retained, 45 bases long and in frame from the first base. Hyperthyroidism patients were newly diagnosed, had a disease duration of under 2 months, and were aged 18 to 65 years. Any patient with an uncontrolled infection, another autoimmune disease, pregnancy or lactation was excluded. Clinical symptoms, serum thyroxine and TRAb, thyroid ultrasound, and orbital computed tomography formed the basis for the diagnoses. Blood from progressor patients was collected at the time of first diagnosis with hyperthyroidism, before any ophthalmopathy symptoms had appeared. PBMCs were separated from 10 ml of fresh peripheral blood using Ficoll-Paque density gradient centrifugation. Progressor patients were first diagnosed with Graves' hyperthyroidism and then developed ophthalmopathy during follow-up. Trizol reagent was used to extract total RNA, and RNA quality was then checked on an Agilent 2100 Bioanalyzer.

A word on this clonotype: Its specific antigen is unknown. The germline gene is not matched at one end of the junction; a read error may be the cause.

This TCR was sampled from a woman younger than 45 with Graves' hyperthyroidism that later progressed to Graves' ophthalmopathy. Specimen: blood. The chain employs TRBV5-1 and TRBJ2-3, with a tentative D call of TRBD1 or TRBD2, each matching 6 bases. The CDR3 region: CASSLGSGGSDTQYF. The nucleotide sequence reads as follows: TGTGCCAGCAGCTTGGGCTCCGGGGGCTCCGATACGCAGTATTTT.